What follows are 30 T cell receptor beta chains derived from one specimen sequenced in a study of Tregs in tolerant kidney transplant recipients. Here immunoSEQ multiplex PCR was the method, and the copy in TCRdb shows in-frame clones only, minus some. This table holds about 240,000 clones, 65% to 85% found once. The specimen was CD4+ T cells from blood. The receptors were gathered from a human donor in good health.

The rearrangement links TRBV5-4 to TRBJ1-6; D is unresolved. V gave up 4 bases and J gave up 0 bases, with 11 bases separating them. The CDR3 covers 16 residues. CDR1 is SGHNT, CDR2 YYREEE, per germline (reference sequence). Here the CDR3 DNA reads TGTGCCAGCAGCCAGTATAGGGACTCCTATAATTCACCCCTCCACTTT. This sequence encodes CASSQYRDSYNSPLHF.

This clone was detected only once. The rearrangement joins TRBV7-8 to TRBJ2-2, with 8 positions matching TRBD2. The CDR3 runs 15 residues. The V and J ends lost 4 bases and 6 bases, in that order; junction bases with no gene match: 7. CDR1 and CDR2 (germline): SGHVS, FQNEAQ. CDR3 in DNA: TGTGCCAGCAGCTCCCGTAGCGGGATAGCCGGGGAGCTGTTTTTT. Its translation: CASSSRSGIAGELFF.

The chain couples TRBV18 to TRBJ2-2; D unclear. CDR1 and CDR2 (germline): KGHSH, LQKENI. The CDR3 length is 16 residues. Trimming stripped 1 base from V and 1 base from J, with 10 bases between. CDR3 sequence (DNA): TGTGCCAGCTCACCACAACTGGTTGAGAACACCGGGGAGCTGTTTTTT. Translated, it gives CASSPQLVENTGELFF.

The chain links TRBV5-1 to TRBJ2-3, with 9 bases lining up with TRBD2. The CDR3 loop spans 19 amino acids. V shed 0 bases, J shed 7 bases, and the junction held 18 bases outside the gene matches. CDR1 and CDR2 from the germline V gene are SGHRS and YFSETQ. CDR3 sequence: CASSLAGGASGKAMNTQYF. The CDR3 bases are TGCGCCAGCAGCTTGGCCGGGGGGGCTAGCGGGAAAGCCATGAATACGCAGTATTTT. The full variable domain, completed using reference TRBV5-1 and TRBJ2-3, is KAGVTQTPRYLIKTRGQQVTLSCSPISGHRSVSWYQQTPGQGLQFLFEYFSETQRNKGNFPGRFSGRQFSNSRSEMNVSTLELGDSALYLCASSLAGGASGKAMNTQYFGPGTRLTVL.

This clone was detected only a few times. The V and J genes are TRBV11-2 and TRBJ2-1, with 7 bases identical to TRBD2. CDR1 is SGHAT and CDR2 is FQNNGV in the germline V gene. There are 14 residues in the CDR3. With V trimmed by 7 bases and J by 5 bases, 8 bases remained unmatched. CDR3 loop: CASTWGTTNNEQFF. The DNA for the CDR3 is TGTGCCAGCACCTGGGGGACTACCAACAATGAGCAGTTCTTC.

The V and J genes are TRBV6-5 and TRBJ2-1; 10 positions agree with TRBD1. The CDR3 is 15 amino acids. The junction had 7 bases not matched to a gene; V was cut back by 6 bases and J by 5 bases. CDR1 is MNHEY and CDR2 is SVGAGI in the germline V gene. CDR3 loop: CASRFDRGLNNEQFF. CDR3 in DNA: TGTGCCAGCAGGTTCGACAGGGGGCTAAACAATGAGCAGTTCTTC.

The J gene is TRBJ1-6, the V gene TRBV11-2; no definite D call. CDR1 is SGHAT and CDR2 is FQNNGV in the germline V gene. The CDR3 contains 14 residues. The V and J ends lost 1 base and 8 bases respectively, with 9 bases between them. The CDR3 sequence: CASSLGAADSPLHF. The CDR3 DNA reads as TGTGCCAGCAGCTTAGGGGCGGCGGATTCACCCCTCCACTTT. Filled out from reference TRBV11-2 and TRBJ1-6, the complete variable domain reads EAGVAQSPRYKIIEKRQSVAFWCNPISGHATLYWYQQILGQGPKLLIQFQNNGVVDDSQLPKDRFSAERLKGVDSTLKIQPAKLEDSAVYLCASSLGAADSPLHFGNGTRLTVT.

This clone has a handful of counts. An end of the junction differs from the germline gene, which may be a read error. The chain has TRBV6-6 and TRBJ2-7, with D unclear. Germline CDR1 MNHNY, CDR2 SVGAGI (reference sequence). CDR3 length: 13 residues. The CDR3 nucleotides read TGTGCCAGCAGTTACTCGAATCGTCCTAGTCTCCTCTTC. Protein sequence: CASSYSNRPSLLF.

This clone was seen only once. The J gene is TRBJ1-6, the V gene TRBV27, with 9 bases that match TRBD1. This CDR3 spans 16 amino acids. Looked up from germline, CDR1 is MNHEY and CDR2 is SMNVEV (reference sequence). The V segment lost 6 bases and the J segment 10 bases; nucleotides outside the gene matches: 13. CDR3 DNA: TGTGCCAGCAGCCCTACCTGGACAGGGGTAGAATCACCCCTCCACTTT. It codes for CASSPTWTGVESPLHF.

The rearrangement links TRBV5-1 to TRBJ2-2; no reliable D call. V lost 0 bases, J lost 7 bases, and 7 bases lay in between. The V gene's germline CDR1 is SGHRS and CDR2 YFSETQ. CDR3 length: 13 residues. DNA of the CDR3: TGCGCCAGCAGCTTGGAACCCAGCGGGGAGCTGTTTTTT. It specifies CASSLEPSGELFF.

This clone was found once. The chain has TRBV9 and TRBJ1-1; 7 bases are shared with TRBD1. The V and J ends lost 0 bases and 0 bases, in that order; junction bases with no gene match: 11. This CDR3 is 18 amino acids long. CDR1 is SGDLS, CDR2 YYNGEE, per germline. The CDR3 loop reads CASSVAAPGQSMNTEAFF. The CDR3 nucleotides read TGTGCCAGCAGCGTAGCAGCCCCGGGACAGTCCATGAACACTGAAGCTTTCTTT.

The V and J genes are TRBV19 and TRBJ2-2, with a tentative D call TRBD2 (5 bases). CDR1 and CDR2 from the germline V gene are LNHDA and SQIVND (reference sequence). This CDR3 contains 15 residues. V was trimmed by 10 bases and J by 5 bases, leaving 20 bases between them. CDR3 DNA sequence: TGTGCCACTACCAAGAGGGTTGGTTGGACCGGGGAGCTGTTTTTT. This codes for CATTKRVGWTGELFF.

The chain links TRBV7-2 to TRBJ1-2; the match to TRBD1 covers 10 bases. Germline-derived CDR1 and CDR2 are SGHTA and FQGNSA. J was trimmed by 2 bases and V by 6 bases; bases with no gene match: 6. There are 15 residues in the CDR3. DNA for the CDR3: TGTGCCAGCAGTAACCCGGGACAGGGGAACTATGGCTACACCTTC. Translating gives CASSNPGQGNYGYTF.

The chain couples TRBV29-1 to TRBJ2-7; D gene ambiguous. Germline V gene data show CDR1 as SQVTM and CDR2 as ANQGSEA. V lost 4 bases to trimming and J lost 0 bases, with 13 bases between them. This CDR3 has 14 residues. In nucleotides, the CDR3 is TGCAGCGTTGGGCCCTACAGCAGCTCCTACGAGCAGTACTTC. This gives the protein CSVGPYSSSYEQYF.

The table lists this clone with a count of one. The CDR3 loop reads CASSLVYSSYNEQFF. DNA for the CDR3: TGTGCCAGCAGCTTGGTGTATAGCTCCTACAATGAGCAGTTCTTC. The chain links TRBV5-6 to TRBJ2-1; D ambiguous. CDR3 length: 15 residues. Trimming removed 0 bases from V and 0 bases from J, with 7 bases in between. Germline CDR1 reads SGHDT; CDR2 reads YYEEEE.

The chain links TRBV6-5 to TRBJ1-4, with D unresolved. CDR1 is MNHEY, CDR2 SVGAGI, per germline. Trimming left V 6 bases short and J 8 bases short, with 16 bases between. The CDR3 totals 14 residues. CDR3 nucleotide sequence: TGTGCCAGCAGCGAAGGGAATAAGGGAGAAAAACTGTTTTTT. As protein: CASSEGNKGEKLFF.

J is TRBJ2-7 and V is TRBV5-6; D assignment may be TRBD1 or TRBD2 (5 bases each). The CDR3 sequence is 16 residues long. Germline CDR1 SGHDT, CDR2 YYEEEE. Trimming stripped 0 bases from V and 2 bases from J, with 15 bases between. The CDR3 protein is CASSLDPTGQTYEQYF. DNA for the CDR3: TGTGCCAGCAGCTTGGACCCCACGGGGCAAACCTACGAGCAGTACTTC.

This chain uses TRBV5-6 with TRBJ1-5; 9 positions match TRBD1. V gave up 3 bases and J gave up 0 bases; unmatched junction bases: 7. The CDR3 has 17 residues. Germline lookup yields CDR1 SGHDT and CDR2 YYEEEE. CDR3 protein: CASSSRDREYSNQPQHF. CDR3 DNA: TGTGCCAGCAGCTCCCGGGACAGGGAATATAGCAATCAGCCCCAGCATTTT.

The gene calls are TRBV14 and TRBJ1-1; possible D gene TRBD1, 6 bases. Per the germline V gene, CDR1 is SGHDN and CDR2 is FVKESK. V gave up 2 bases and J gave up 1 base, with 14 bases separating them. This CDR3 is built from 16 residues. Written as DNA, the CDR3 is TGTGCCAGCAGCCAACCGGCAGGGGTTTGGAACACTGAAGCTTTCTTT. Translating gives CASSQPAGVWNTEAFF. The entire variable domain, with the rest obtained from reference TRBV14 and TRBJ1-1, is as follows: EAGVTQFPSHSVIEKGQTVTLRCDPISGHDNLYWYRRVMGKEIKFLLHFVKESKQDESGMPNNRFLAERTGGTYSTLKVQPAELEDSGVYFCASSQPAGVWNTEAFFGQGTRLTVV.

Comments on this clone: Mismatch with germline at one junction end may stem from a read error. J is TRBJ2-1 and V is TRBV29-1; weak D call: TRBD1 (6 bases). CDR1 SQVTM and CDR2 ANQGSEA come from the germline V gene. The length of the CDR3 is 14 residues. In DNA form, the CDR3 reads TGCAGCGTTGAAAGGGGGAGCTCCTCCAATGAGCAGTTCTTC. Translating it yields CSVERGSSSNEQFF.

The V and J genes are TRBV15 and TRBJ2-1, with D perhaps TRBD1 (5 bases). This CDR3 has 13 amino acids. CDR1 is LNHNV, CDR2 YYDKDF, per germline (reference sequence). Trimming removed 2 bases at V and 12 bases at J, with 14 bases between. CDR3 sequence: CATSRTRAHVQFF. The CDR3 DNA sequence: TGTGCCACCAGCAGAACCAGGGCCCATGTGCAGTTCTTC.

This clone was picked up one time. At the DNA level, this CDR3 is encoded by other sequences in the same sample as well. The chain employs TRBV7-6 and TRBJ2-3; 8 nucleotides match TRBD2. CDR1 and CDR2 from the germline V gene are SGHVS and FNYEAQ. The CDR3 length is 18 residues. The trim removed 6 bases at V and 0 bases at J, leaving 14 bases unmatched. CDR3 DNA sequence: TGTGCCAGCAGTCCCGGGGTAGCGGGGCCAACTAGCACAGATACGCAGTATTTT. Residues: CASSPGVAGPTSTDTQYF.

V usage is TRBV11-2 and J usage is TRBJ1-3; 7 bases fit TRBD1. The germline gives CDR1 SGHAT, CDR2 FQNNGV. The V segment lost 2 bases and the J segment 2 bases; nucleotides outside the gene matches: 9. The CDR3 has 17 residues. The CDR3: CASSLFETGQAGNTIYF. The CDR3 DNA is TGTGCCAGCAGCTTATTCGAGACAGGGCAAGCTGGAAACACCATATATTTT. The variable domain in full, completed from reference TRBV11-2 and TRBJ1-3, reads EAGVAQSPRYKIIEKRQSVAFWCNPISGHATLYWYQQILGQGPKLLIQFQNNGVVDDSQLPKDRFSAERLKGVDSTLKIQPAKLEDSAVYLCASSLFETGQAGNTIYFGEGSWLTVV.

The chain has TRBV5-5 and TRBJ1-3; no firm D call. V lost 0 bases to trimming and J lost 8 bases, with 9 bases between them. Germline lookup yields CDR1 SGHKS and CDR2 YYEKEE (reference sequence). The CDR3 has 13 amino acids. The CDR3 DNA reads as TGTGCCAGCAGCTTGGGGGATCGCTACACCATATATTTT. It translates to CASSLGDRYTIYF.

The chain has TRBV6-6 and TRBJ1-2; a possible D gene is TRBD1 (5 bases). The germline gives CDR1 MNHNY, CDR2 SVGAGI (reference sequence). V was cut by 0 bases and J by 4 bases, with 15 bases left in between. This CDR3 is 16 amino acids long. This CDR3 reads CASSYSSQGESYGYTF. CDR3 DNA: TGTGCCAGCAGTTACTCGAGTCAAGGGGAGAGCTATGGCTACACCTTC.

This sequence joins TRBV6-5 and TRBJ2-7; possibly TRBD2 for D (8 bases). In germline, CDR1 is MNHEY, CDR2 SVGAGI. V lost 7 bases and J lost 4, with 17 bases in between. The CDR3 totals 14 residues. This chain's CDR3 is CASTRGVAGYEQYF. The CDR3 DNA reads as TGTGCCAGCACCAGGGGGGTAGCGGGATACGAGCAGTACTTC.

This clone was recorded only once. The chain carries TRBV7-2 and TRBJ2-7; TRBD1 matches at 7 bases. The CDR3 spans 15 residues. Germline-derived CDR1 and CDR2 are SGHTA and FQGNSA. The V and J ends lost 2 bases and 3 bases, in that order; junction bases with no gene match: 7. The CDR3 is CASSLKGAGYYEQYF. DNA of the CDR3: TGTGCCAGCAGCTTAAAGGGGGCAGGGTACTACGAGCAGTACTTC.

The chain joins TRBV5-1 to TRBJ1-2, with TRBD1 matching over 7 bases. The V gene's germline CDR1 is SGHRS and CDR2 YFSETQ. V lost 4 bases and J lost 4; bases outside the gene matches: 7. This CDR3 contains 14 residues. In DNA form, the CDR3 reads TGCGCCAGCAGCCCCGGACAGGCGATCTATGGCTACACCTTC. This translates into CASSPGQAIYGYTF.

The table lists this clone with a count of one. V is TRBV5-1 and J is TRBJ2-5; D gene ambiguous. The J call may be in error: the DNA end matches TRBJ2-7 better. The CDR3 runs to 13 residues. Germline V gives CDR1 SGHRS, CDR2 YFSETQ. The CDR3 sequence: CASSSSGPYEQYF. In DNA form, the CDR3 reads TGCGCCAGCAGCTCGTCCGGACCGTACGAGCAGTACTTC.

The chain recombines TRBV7-3 with TRBJ2-1; D tentatively reads TRBD1 or TRBD2 (5 bases each). CDR3 size: 14 residues. Trimming removed 5 bases at V and 8 bases at J, with 16 bases between. CDR1 is SGHTA and CDR2 is FQGTGA in the germline V gene. The CDR3 region is CASSPMGTIDEQFF. The CDR3 DNA reads TGTGCCAGCAGCCCAATGGGGACCATTGATGAGCAGTTCTTC.